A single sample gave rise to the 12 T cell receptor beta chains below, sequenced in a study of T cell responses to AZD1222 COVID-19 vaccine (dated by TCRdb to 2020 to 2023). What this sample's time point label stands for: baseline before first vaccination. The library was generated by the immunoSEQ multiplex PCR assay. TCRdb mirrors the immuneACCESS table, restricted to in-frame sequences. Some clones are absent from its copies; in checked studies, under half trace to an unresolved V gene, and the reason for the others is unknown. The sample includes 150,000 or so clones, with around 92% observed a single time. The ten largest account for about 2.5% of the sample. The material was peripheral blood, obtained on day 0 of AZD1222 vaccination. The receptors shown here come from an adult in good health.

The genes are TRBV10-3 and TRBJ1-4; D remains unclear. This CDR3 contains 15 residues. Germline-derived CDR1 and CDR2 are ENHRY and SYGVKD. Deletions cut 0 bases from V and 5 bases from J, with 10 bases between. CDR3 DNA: TGTGCCATCAGTGAGTCGATCCAGTCAAATGAAAAACTGTTTTTT. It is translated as CAISESIQSNEKLFF.

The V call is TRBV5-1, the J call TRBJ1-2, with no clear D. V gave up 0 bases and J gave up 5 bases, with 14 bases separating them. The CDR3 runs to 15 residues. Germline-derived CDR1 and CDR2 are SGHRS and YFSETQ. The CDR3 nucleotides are TGCGCCAGCAGCTTGGCCCTTGAGGCCAGGTATGGCTACACCTTC. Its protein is CASSLALEARYGYTF.

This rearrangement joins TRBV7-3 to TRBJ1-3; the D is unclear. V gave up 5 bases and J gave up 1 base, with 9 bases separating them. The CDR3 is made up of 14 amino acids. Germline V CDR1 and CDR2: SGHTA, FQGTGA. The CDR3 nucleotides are TGTGCCAGCAGCCCCGGGTCTTCTGGAAACACCATATATTTT. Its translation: CASSPGSSGNTIYF.

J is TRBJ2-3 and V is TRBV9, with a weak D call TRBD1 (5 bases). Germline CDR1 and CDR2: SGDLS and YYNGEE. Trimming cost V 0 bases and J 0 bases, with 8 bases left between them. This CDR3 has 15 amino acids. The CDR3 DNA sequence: TGTGCCAGCAGCGTAGCAGGGATTAGCACAGATACGCAGTATTTT. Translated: CASSVAGISTDTQYF.

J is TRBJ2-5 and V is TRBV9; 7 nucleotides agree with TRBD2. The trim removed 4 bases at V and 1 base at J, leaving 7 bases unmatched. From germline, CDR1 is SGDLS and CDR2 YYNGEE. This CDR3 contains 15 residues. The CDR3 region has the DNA TGTGCCAGCAGCACCCCCAGCGGGATCCAAGAGACCCAGTACTTC. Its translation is CASSTPSGIQETQYF. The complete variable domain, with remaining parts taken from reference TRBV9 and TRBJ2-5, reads DSGVTQTPKHLITATGQRVTLRCSPRSGDLSVYWYQQSLDQGLQFLIQYYNGEERAKGNILERFSAQQFPDLHSELNLSSLELGDSALYFCASSTPSGIQETQYFGPGTRLLVL.

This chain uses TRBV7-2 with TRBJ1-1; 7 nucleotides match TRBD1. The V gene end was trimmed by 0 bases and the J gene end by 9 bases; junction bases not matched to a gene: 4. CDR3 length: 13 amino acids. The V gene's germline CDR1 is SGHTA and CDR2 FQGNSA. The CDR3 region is CASSLAQGTQAFF. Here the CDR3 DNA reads TGTGCCAGCAGCTTAGCACAGGGGACCCAAGCTTTCTTT. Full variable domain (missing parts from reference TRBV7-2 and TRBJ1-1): GAGVSQSPSNKVTEKGKDVELRCDPISGHTALYWYRQSLGQGLEFLIYFQGNSAPDKSGLPSDRFSAERTGGSVSTLTIQRTQQEDSAVYLCASSLAQGTQAFFGQGTRLTVV.

The CDR3 DNA follows: TGTGCCCTCAGTCAGGGGCGCGCAGCCGAGCAGTACTTC. Translated, it gives CALSQGRAAEQYF. The chain couples TRBV6-5 to TRBJ2-7, with D possibly being TRBD1 (6 bases). V was trimmed by 11 bases and J by 6 bases, leaving 20 bases between them. Germline CDR1 is MNHEY and CDR2 is SVGAGI. There are 13 residues in the CDR3.

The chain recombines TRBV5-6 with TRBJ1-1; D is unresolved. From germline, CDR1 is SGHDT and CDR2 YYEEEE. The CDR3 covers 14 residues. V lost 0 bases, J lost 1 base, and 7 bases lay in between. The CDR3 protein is CASSLVAGNTEAFF. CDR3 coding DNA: TGTGCCAGCAGCTTGGTGGCAGGGAACACTGAAGCTTTCTTT.

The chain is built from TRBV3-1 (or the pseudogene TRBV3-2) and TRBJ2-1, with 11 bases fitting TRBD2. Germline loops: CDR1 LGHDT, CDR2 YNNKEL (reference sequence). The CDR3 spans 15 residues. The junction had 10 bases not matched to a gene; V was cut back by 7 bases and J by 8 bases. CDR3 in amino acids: CASKGLAGGPYEQFF. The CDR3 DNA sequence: TGTGCCAGCAAGGGTTTAGCGGGGGGGCCCTATGAGCAGTTCTTC.

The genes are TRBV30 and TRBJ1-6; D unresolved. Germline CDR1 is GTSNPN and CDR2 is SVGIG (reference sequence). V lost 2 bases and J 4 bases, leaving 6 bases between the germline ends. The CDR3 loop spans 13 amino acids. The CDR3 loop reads CAWSPGYNSPLHF. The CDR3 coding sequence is TGTGCCTGGAGTCCAGGTTATAATTCACCCCTCCACTTT.

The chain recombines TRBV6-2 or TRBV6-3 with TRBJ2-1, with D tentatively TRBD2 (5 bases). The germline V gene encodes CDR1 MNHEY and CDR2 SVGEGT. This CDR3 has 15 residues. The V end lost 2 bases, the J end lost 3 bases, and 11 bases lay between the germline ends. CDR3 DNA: TGTGCCAGCAGTTACGCGGGTACCGGCTACAATGAGCAGTTCTTC. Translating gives CASSYAGTGYNEQFF.

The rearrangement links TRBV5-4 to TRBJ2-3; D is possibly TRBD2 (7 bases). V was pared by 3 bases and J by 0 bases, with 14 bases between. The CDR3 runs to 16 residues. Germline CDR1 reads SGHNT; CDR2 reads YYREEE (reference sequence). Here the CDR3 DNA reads TGTGCCAGCAGCTGGGGGGGCGGGATCAGCACAGATACGCAGTATTTT. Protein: CASSWGGGISTDTQYF.